The present entry profiles one T cell receptor beta chain with its context. This record comes from a study of cytomegalovirus exposure and HLA in healthy donors. Trimming shortened V by 7 bases and J by 5 bases, and 9 bases separated the two germline ends. The V gene's germline CDR1 is MDHEN and CDR2 SYDVKM. This CDR3 has 12 amino acids. In the PCR, 60 Vbeta and 13 Jbeta primers were used. The protocol was immunoSEQ multiplex PCR, while the TCRdb copy is restricted to in-frame clones and leaves out a portion. The sample spans about 170,000 clones; the ten largest clones claim 0.65% to 0.9%. The sample taken for sequencing was PBMCs. The sequence came from a woman aged 18-29 years in good health and CMV-seropositive. The J gene is TRBJ1-5, the V gene TRBV28; D call uncertain. CDR3 DNA sequence: TGTGCCAGCAACTGGGCTGATCAGCCCCAGCATTTT. Translating it yields CASNWADQPQHF. Looking up the rest from reference TRBV28 and TRBJ1-5 gives the full variable domain: DVKVTQSSRYLVKRTGEKVFLECVQDMDHENMFWYRQDPGLGLRLIYFSYDVKMKEKGDIPEGYSVSREKKERFSLILESASTNQTSMYLCASNWADQPQHFGDGTRLSIL.